The T cell receptor (beta chain) under discussion was sequenced for a study of T cell responses to AZD1222 COVID-19 vaccine. The analysis combined second doses at about 4 or about 12 weeks. As to this clone: Its antigen is not known.

The CDR3 is made up of 16 amino acids. Looked up from germline, CDR1 is LGHNA and CDR2 is YNFKEQ. J gave up 2 bases and V 0 bases, and 2 bases lay outside the gene matches. Study observations and caveats: Donor demographics were predominantly white British with a female majority; clonal diversity may be underestimated.

Using immunoSEQ multiplex PCR, the repertoire was profiled, and TCRdb retains in-frame clones only, with some absent. In the table there are some 150,000 clones, more than 85% of which are singletons. The rearrangement uses TRBV4-2 and TRBJ2-1; 9 bases fit TRBD2. This receptor was identified in an adult who received the AZD1222 COVID-19 vaccine. The sequencing used peripheral blood, collected 28 days after the second AZD1222 dose. The CDR3 DNA sequence: TGTGCCAGCAGCCAAGATGCGGGAGGGCCCTACAATGAGCAGTTCTTC. Its protein product is CASSQDAGGPYNEQFF.